These T cell receptor beta chains were read from a single sample in a study of blood T cells in healthy people across ages. A single record per CDR3 protein comes from TCRdb applying MiXCR to the 5' RACE reads. The profile shows hundreds of thousands of distinct CDR3 sequences, 48% of them singletons. Material: blood. These TCRs come from a man in his thirties or forties in good health. The CDR3 runs from the conserved cysteine through the conserved F or W. Fields, in order: clone size, CDR3 length, D gene, J gene, V gene, CDR3 DNA, CDR3 protein. A D gene is named only where the DNA matches it firmly. Only part of the rows carry a size: once, few, many, or a class if the clone is expanded.

abundance: -; len: 17; d_gene: TRBD2; j_gene: TRBJ2-3; v_gene: TRBV24-1; CDR3nt: TGTGCCACCAGTTTCCCTCCCCTGGCGGGGGTCACAGATACGCAGTATTTT; CDR3aa: CATSFPPLAGVTDTQYF
abundance: -; len: 13; d_gene: TRBD2; j_gene: TRBJ2-5; v_gene: TRBV7-9; CDR3nt: TGTGCCAGCAGCGCTTGGGAGGGAGAGACCCAGTACTTC; CDR3aa: CASSAWEGETQYF
abundance: -; len: 16; d_gene: TRBD1; j_gene: TRBJ2-1; v_gene: TRBV20-1; CDR3nt: TGCAGTGCTAGAGATTTAAGGGGACAGACCTACAATGAGCAGTTCTTC; CDR3aa: CSARDLRGQTYNEQFF
abundance: few; len: 15; d_gene: -; j_gene: TRBJ2-1; v_gene: TRBV29-1; CDR3nt: TGCAGCGTTGAAGGAGACTCGACAGTAAACAATGAGCAGTTCTTC; CDR3aa: CSVEGDSTVNNEQFF
abundance: many; len: 14; d_gene: TRBD1; j_gene: TRBJ2-1; v_gene: TRBV28; CDR3nt: TGTGCCAGCAGTCCCCCGGGACAGTACAATGAGCAGTTCTTC; CDR3aa: CASSPPGQYNEQFF
abundance: many; len: 12; d_gene: TRBD1; j_gene: TRBJ2-7; v_gene: TRBV5-1; CDR3nt: TGTGCCAGCAGCTTTACAGGGGGAGAGCAGTACTTC; CDR3aa: CASSFTGGEQYF
abundance: -; len: 12; d_gene: -; j_gene: TRBJ2-7; v_gene: TRBV5-6; CDR3nt: TGTGCCAGCAGATCTCGCACCTACGAGCAGTACTTC; CDR3aa: CASRSRTYEQYF
abundance: few; len: 12; d_gene: -; j_gene: TRBJ2-7; v_gene: TRBV20-1; CDR3nt: TGCAGTGCTCAGCAGGTCCCCTACGAGCAGTACTTC; CDR3aa: CSAQQVPYEQYF
abundance: -; len: 11; d_gene: -; j_gene: TRBJ2-3; v_gene: TRBV12-3/TRBV12-4; CDR3nt: TGTGCCAGCAAGACAGCAGATACGCAGTATTTT; CDR3aa: CASKTADTQYF
abundance: -; len: 14; d_gene: -; j_gene: TRBJ2-7; v_gene: TRBV20-1; CDR3nt: TGCAGTGCTAGCCCTCTAGCGTCGGGCTACGAGCAGTACTTC; CDR3aa: CSASPLASGYEQYF
abundance: -; len: 15; d_gene: -; j_gene: TRBJ1-5; v_gene: TRBV6-1; CDR3nt: TGTGCCAGCAGTTGGTCGGTCGGCGGCAATCAGCCCCAGCATTTT; CDR3aa: CASSWSVGGNQPQHF
abundance: -; len: 18; d_gene: -; j_gene: TRBJ2-5; v_gene: TRBV21-1; CDR3nt: TGTGCCAGCAAGTTTAAACGGGGCGCTCCTCTGTTACAAGAGACCCAGTACTTC; CDR3aa: CASKFKRGAPLLQETQYF
abundance: -; len: 16; d_gene: -; j_gene: TRBJ1-5; v_gene: TRBV20-1; CDR3nt: TGCAGTGCTCCTGTGCAGGGCGGAGAGGGCAATCAGCCCCAGCATTTT; CDR3aa: CSAPVQGGEGNQPQHF
abundance: many; len: 13; d_gene: -; j_gene: TRBJ2-7; v_gene: TRBV27; CDR3nt: TGTGCCAGCAGGGCAGGAGGCACCTACGAGCAGTACTTC; CDR3aa: CASRAGGTYEQYF
abundance: -; len: 15; d_gene: -; j_gene: TRBJ2-7; v_gene: TRBV15; CDR3nt: TGTGCCACCAGAGACATATCCGGGCCCCCCTACGAGCAGTACTTC; CDR3aa: CATRDISGPPYEQYF
abundance: few; len: 14; d_gene: TRBD2; j_gene: TRBJ2-1; v_gene: TRBV5-1; CDR3nt: TGCGCCAGCAGTAGCGGGGTTACCTACAATGAGCAGTTCTTC; CDR3aa: CASSSGVTYNEQFF
abundance: few; len: 14; d_gene: -; j_gene: TRBJ1-2; v_gene: TRBV27; CDR3nt: TGTGCCAGCAGTTCCCCCGCGTCTAACTATGGCTACACCTTC; CDR3aa: CASSSPASNYGYTF
abundance: -; len: 14; d_gene: -; j_gene: TRBJ2-3; v_gene: TRBV3-1; CDR3nt: TGTGCCAGCAGCCCCCCCGAAGCCACAGATACGCAGTATTTT; CDR3aa: CASSPPEATDTQYF
abundance: few; len: 14; d_gene: TRBD1; j_gene: TRBJ2-2; v_gene: TRBV11-3; CDR3nt: TGTGCCAGCAGCAAGGACAGGGGGGCCGGGGAGCTGTTTTTT; CDR3aa: CASSKDRGAGELFF
abundance: few; len: 15; d_gene: TRBD2; j_gene: TRBJ2-7; v_gene: TRBV7-2; CDR3nt: TGTGCCAGCAGCTTAGGTCCGGGGGGGCCCTACGAGCAGTACTTC; CDR3aa: CASSLGPGGPYEQYF
abundance: few; len: 13; d_gene: -; j_gene: TRBJ1-2; v_gene: TRBV28; CDR3nt: TGTGCCAGCAGTGTGGACCGCCAGTATGGCTACACCTTC; CDR3aa: CASSVDRQYGYTF
abundance: -; len: 14; d_gene: -; j_gene: TRBJ2-2; v_gene: TRBV7-2; CDR3nt: TGTGCCAGCAGCTTACAGGGACCCACCGGGGAGCTGTTTTTT; CDR3aa: CASSLQGPTGELFF
abundance: -; len: 15; d_gene: -; j_gene: TRBJ2-3; v_gene: TRBV12-3/TRBV12-4; CDR3nt: TGTGCCAGCTTAAACCGGCCCTCAGGGGTTGATACGCAGTATTTT; CDR3aa: CASLNRPSGVDTQYF